Below, 6 T cell receptor beta chains from the same sample are listed, as sequenced in a study of read filtering for tumor transcriptome and immune sequencing (TCRdb year 2020). The sequencing machine was an Illumina HiSeq 4000. The Immunoverse kit was used to build TCR libraries from roughly 440 ng RNA, with molecular barcoded adaptors covering alpha/delta and beta/gamma chains. TCRdb cleaned the public reads at Q25 with fastp, built clones with MiXCR and kept in-frame beta chains. Every CDR3 protein is listed once, alongside the most common genes and DNA of its rows. A total of tens of thousands of distinct CDR3 sequences appear in this sample, around 13% of them only once. Of the sample, 45% is held by the ten largest clones. The specimen sequenced was a population of CD138-negative cells sorted from bone marrow. The label giving this sample's cell subset or site can be read as: bone marrow mononuclear cells depleted of CD138+ plasma/myeloma cells by negative magnetic selection. The receptor set was obtained from a donor at least 40 years old with multiple myeloma.

About this clonotype: This may stem from a read error, because a much larger clone lies one nucleotide away. As DNA, the CDR3 is TGCAGTGCTAGACCCTTAGGGGGACTAGCGGTATCCTACGAGCTGTACTTC. As protein: CSARPLGGLAVSYELYF. The V and J genes are TRBV20-1 and TRBJ2-7; 11 bases align to TRBD2. This CDR3 contains 17 residues. CDR1 is DFQATT, CDR2 SNEGSKA, per germline (reference sequence).

At least ten counts were recorded for this clonotype. The V gene is TRBV6-2 or TRBV6-3, the J gene TRBJ1-2; a possible D gene is TRBD1 (6 bases). This CDR3 has 10 amino acids. The germline V gene has CDR1 MNHEY and CDR2 SVGEGT. The V end lost 6 bases, the J end lost 10 bases, and 9 bases lay between the germline ends. Written as DNA, the CDR3 is TGTGCCAGCAGCAGGGGAGCCTACACCTTC. It codes for CASSRGAYTF.

This clonotype has a count of ten or more. The chain uses TRBV10-3 and TRBJ2-3; TRBD2 matches 9 bases. The germline CDR1 and CDR2 sequences are ENHRY and SYGVKD. V lost 7 bases to trimming and J lost 0 bases; unmatched junction nucleotides: 5. This CDR3 spans 15 amino acids. CDR3 in DNA: TGTGCCATCACTCCTAGCGGGGCTAGCACAGATACGCAGTATTTT. Its protein product is CAITPSGASTDTQYF.

The rearrangement uses TRBV12-5 and TRBJ1-1; no firm D call. Germline lookup yields CDR1 LGHNT and CDR2 FRNRAP. This CDR3 has 13 residues. The ends were cut back, 0 bases at V and 1 base at J, with 3 bases in the middle. Here the CDR3 DNA reads TGTGCTAGTGGTTTGGTACGGAACACTGAAGCTTTCTTT. It yields the protein CASGLVRNTEAFF.

The genes are TRBV29-1 and TRBJ2-1, with D uncertain. This CDR3 has 12 residues. Germline V gene sequence: CDR1 SQVTM, CDR2 ANQGSEA. Deletions cut 4 bases from V and 10 bases from J, with 14 bases between. CDR3 in DNA: TGCAGCGTTGGGGCGATAGTTAACGAGCAGTTCTTC. It is translated as CSVGAIVNEQFF.

This clonotype was seen repeatedly, ten times or more. The chain employs TRBV29-1 and TRBJ2-5; D uncertain. Germline V gene data show CDR1 as SQVTM and CDR2 as ANQGSEA. This CDR3 spans 10 amino acids. V was pared by 6 bases and J by 3 bases, with 5 bases between. CDR3 protein: CSVNKETQYF. In nucleotides, the CDR3 is TGCAGCGTGAACAAAGAGACCCAGTACTTC. Using reference TRBV29-1 and TRBJ2-5 for the parts outside the CDR3, the full variable domain is SAVISQKPSRDICQRGTSLTIQCQVDSQVTMMFWYRQQPGQSLTLIATANQGSEATYESGFVIDKFPISRPNLTFSTLTVSNMSPEDSSIYLCSVNKETQYFGPGTRLLVL.